The rows below give T cell receptor beta chains drawn from one sample of a study of T cells in Graves' hyperthyroidism and ophthalmopathy. MiXCR was run by TCRdb on the multiplex PCR reads, yielding one entry per CDR3 protein. The table shows fewer than 550,000 distinct CDR3 sequences, with around a quarter occurring only once. Sequenced: blood. The origin of the receptors is a woman aged 30 to 39 with Graves' ophthalmopathy. The CDR3 runs from the conserved cysteine through the conserved F or W. The D gene is left open where the match is weak. Rows may omit the clone size; those that give it use once, few, many or a size class.

v_call: TRBV6-4
clone_size: -
d_call: -
j_call: TRBJ2-5
cdr3_aa: CASSLGHKETQYF
cdr3_nt: TGTGCCAGCAGTCTAGGGCATAAAGAGACCCAGTACTTC

v_call: TRBV20-1
clone_size: few
d_call: TRBD2
j_call: TRBJ2-7
cdr3_aa: CSGLAASYEQYF
cdr3_nt: TGCAGCGGACTAGCGGCCTCCTACGAGCAGTACTTC

v_call: TRBV28
clone_size: many
d_call: -
j_call: TRBJ2-7
cdr3_aa: CASSFKYEQYF
cdr3_nt: TGTGCCAGCAGTTTTAAGTACGAGCAGTACTTC

v_call: TRBV4-1
clone_size: many
d_call: TRBD2
j_call: TRBJ2-5
cdr3_aa: CASSRHLGGKETQYF
cdr3_nt: TGCGCCAGCAGCCGGCACCTGGGGGGGAAAGAGACCCAGTACTTC

v_call: TRBV5-1
clone_size: many
d_call: TRBD1
j_call: TRBJ2-7
cdr3_aa: CASSLGGTGGRSYEQYF
cdr3_nt: TGCGCCAGCAGCTTGGGGGGGACAGGGGGACGTTCCTACGAGCAGTACTTC

v_call: TRBV6-1
clone_size: many
d_call: TRBD1
j_call: TRBJ1-5
cdr3_aa: CASSGQGGFNNQPQHF
cdr3_nt: TGTGCCAGCAGTGGACAGGGAGGGTTCAATAATCAGCCCCAGCATTTT

v_call: TRBV5-1
clone_size: many
d_call: TRBD1
j_call: TRBJ2-2
cdr3_aa: CASSEKTGANTGELFF
cdr3_nt: TGCGCCAGCAGCGAGAAAACAGGGGCGAACACCGGGGAGCTGTTTTTT

v_call: TRBV19
clone_size: many
d_call: -
j_call: TRBJ2-5
cdr3_aa: CASSIAGLQETQYF
cdr3_nt: TGTGCCAGTAGTATAGCGGGGCTCCAAGAGACCCAGTACTTC

v_call: TRBV6-5
clone_size: many
d_call: TRBD1
j_call: TRBJ2-2
cdr3_aa: CASSWTGGDTGELFF
cdr3_nt: TGTGCCAGCAGTTGGACAGGGGGCGACACCGGGGAGCTGTTTTTT

v_call: TRBV25-1
clone_size: many
d_call: TRBD1
j_call: TRBJ1-2
cdr3_aa: CASSELGALLGQGNNYGYTF
cdr3_nt: TGTGCCAGCAGTGAACTGGGGGCGCTCCTTGGACAGGGAAATAACTATGGCTACACCTTC

v_call: TRBV12-3/TRBV12-4
clone_size: -
d_call: TRBD1
j_call: TRBJ1-1
cdr3_aa: CASSLGPGGTAEAFF
cdr3_nt: TGTGCCAGCAGTTTAGGGCCAGGGGGAACCGCTGAAGCTTTCTTT

v_call: TRBV5-1
clone_size: many
d_call: TRBD1
j_call: TRBJ1-1
cdr3_aa: CASSWGQGGTEAFF
cdr3_nt: TGCGCCAGCAGCTGGGGACAGGGGGGTACTGAAGCTTTCTTT

v_call: TRBV6-1
clone_size: many
d_call: -
j_call: TRBJ1-4
cdr3_aa: CASSLGRRNEKLFF
cdr3_nt: TGTGCCAGCAGTCTGGGCAGGAGAAATGAAAAACTGTTTTTT

v_call: TRBV20-1
clone_size: many
d_call: TRBD2
j_call: TRBJ2-7
cdr3_aa: CSAGTSGGLDEQYF
cdr3_nt: TGCAGTGCTGGGACTAGCGGGGGGCTGGACGAGCAGTACTTC

v_call: TRBV6-2/TRBV6-3
clone_size: many
d_call: -
j_call: TRBJ2-7
cdr3_aa: CASSYSLGQVNEQYF
cdr3_nt: TGTGCCAGCAGTTACAGTCTTGGGCAGGTCAACGAGCAGTACTTC

v_call: TRBV6-1
clone_size: many
d_call: -
j_call: TRBJ1-2
cdr3_aa: CASSEAVGNYGYTF
cdr3_nt: TGTGCCAGCAGTGAAGCGGTCGGTAACTATGGCTACACCTTC

v_call: TRBV12-3/TRBV12-4
clone_size: many
d_call: -
j_call: TRBJ2-5
cdr3_aa: CASNLWGTQETQYF
cdr3_nt: TGTGCCAGCAACCTTTGGGGGACCCAAGAGACCCAGTACTTC

v_call: TRBV7-8
clone_size: many
d_call: -
j_call: TRBJ2-5
cdr3_aa: CASSLLIWVQETQYF
cdr3_nt: TGTGCCAGCAGCTTATTAATCTGGGTCCAAGAGACCCAGTACTTC

v_call: TRBV11-3
clone_size: -
d_call: -
j_call: TRBJ1-1
cdr3_aa: CASSQGYNTEAFF
cdr3_nt: TGTGCCAGCAGCCAAGGATATAACACTGAAGCTTTCTTT

v_call: TRBV5-8
clone_size: few
d_call: -
j_call: TRBJ2-7
cdr3_aa: CASSLSQGSTYEQYF
cdr3_nt: TGTGCCAGCAGCTTGTCCCAGGGATCAACCTACGAGCAGTACTTC

v_call: TRBV11-2
clone_size: many
d_call: TRBD1
j_call: TRBJ1-2
cdr3_aa: CASSGYRGNYGYTF
cdr3_nt: TGTGCCAGCAGCGGGTACAGGGGGAACTATGGCTACACCTTC

v_call: TRBV12-3/TRBV12-4
clone_size: -
d_call: -
j_call: TRBJ1-2
cdr3_aa: CASSLGVVDYTF
cdr3_nt: TGTGCCAGCAGTTTAGGTGTCGTGGACTACACCTTC

v_call: TRBV7-9
clone_size: many
d_call: -
j_call: TRBJ1-1
cdr3_aa: CASSLVVGLNTEAFF
cdr3_nt: TGTGCCAGCAGCTTAGTTGTCGGATTGAACACTGAAGCTTTCTTT

v_call: TRBV20-1
clone_size: once
d_call: -
j_call: TRBJ1-5
cdr3_aa: CSARVNQPQHF
cdr3_nt: TGCAGTGCTAGGGTGAATCAGCCCCAGCATTTT

v_call: TRBV7-2
clone_size: -
d_call: -
j_call: TRBJ2-5
cdr3_aa: CTSSPGASFETQYF
cdr3_nt: TGTACCAGCAGCCCAGGGGCTAGCTTCGAGACCCAGTACTTC

v_call: TRBV6-1
clone_size: few
d_call: TRBD2
j_call: TRBJ2-7
cdr3_aa: CASRASGPGLNEQYF
cdr3_nt: TGTGCCAGCAGGGCTAGCGGGCCAGGCCTGAACGAGCAGTACTTC

v_call: TRBV13
clone_size: many
d_call: -
j_call: TRBJ2-7
cdr3_aa: CASSLTGEAYEQYF
cdr3_nt: TGTGCCAGCAGCCTTACAGGGGAGGCCTACGAGCAGTACTTC

v_call: TRBV6-1
clone_size: -
d_call: TRBD1
j_call: TRBJ1-2
cdr3_aa: CASSLTGPGYGYTF
cdr3_nt: TGTGCCAGCAGCTTGACAGGGCCCGGATATGGCTACACCTTC

v_call: TRBV6-5
clone_size: -
d_call: -
j_call: TRBJ2-4
cdr3_aa: CASSYSSPGAKNIKYF
cdr3_nt: TGTGCCAGCAGTTACTCGTCCCCCGGGGCCAAAAACATTAAGTACTTC

v_call: TRBV27
clone_size: -
d_call: -
j_call: TRBJ2-6
cdr3_aa: CASSSRISGANVLTF
cdr3_nt: TGTGCCAGCAGTTCCCGGATCTCTGGGGCCAACGTCCTGACTTTC

v_call: TRBV15
clone_size: many
d_call: -
j_call: TRBJ1-2
cdr3_aa: CATRAAGWGVTSYGYTF
cdr3_nt: TGTGCCACCAGGGCGGCGGGATGGGGAGTGACTTCCTATGGCTACACCTTC

v_call: TRBV24-1
clone_size: -
d_call: -
j_call: TRBJ1-2
cdr3_aa: CATSDSGQGLGYTF
cdr3_nt: TGTGCCACCAGTGATTCCGGGCAGGGCCTTGGCTACACCTTC

v_call: TRBV7-2
clone_size: many
d_call: TRBD1
j_call: TRBJ1-5
cdr3_aa: CASRVTGDQPQHF
cdr3_nt: TGTGCCAGCAGGGTAACAGGGGATCAGCCCCAGCATTTT

v_call: TRBV28
clone_size: few
d_call: -
j_call: TRBJ2-7
cdr3_aa: CASSQDHQGYYEQYF
cdr3_nt: TGTGCCAGCAGCCAAGATCATCAGGGTTACTACGAGCAGTACTTC

v_call: TRBV6-5
clone_size: many
d_call: TRBD1
j_call: TRBJ2-7
cdr3_aa: CASSYGTGPTYEQYF
cdr3_nt: TGTGCCAGCAGTTACGGGACAGGCCCCACCTACGAGCAGTACTTC

v_call: TRBV27
clone_size: -
d_call: -
j_call: TRBJ1-1
cdr3_aa: CASSLYREDTEAFF
cdr3_nt: TGTGCCAGCAGTTTATACAGGGAGGACACTGAAGCTTTCTTT

v_call: TRBV11-2
clone_size: -
d_call: TRBD1
j_call: TRBJ1-5
cdr3_aa: CASSLFRGTGANQPQHF
cdr3_nt: TGTGCCAGCAGCTTATTCCGGGGGACAGGGGCTAATCAGCCCCAGCATTTT

v_call: TRBV15
clone_size: many
d_call: -
j_call: TRBJ1-5
cdr3_aa: CATSRMGSSQPQHF
cdr3_nt: TGTGCCACCAGCAGGATGGGGTCAAGTCAGCCCCAGCATTTT

v_call: TRBV12-3/TRBV12-4
clone_size: -
d_call: TRBD1
j_call: TRBJ1-2
cdr3_aa: CASNPGQGIYGYTF
cdr3_nt: TGTGCCAGCAACCCGGGACAGGGGATCTATGGCTACACCTTC

v_call: TRBV6-1
clone_size: many
d_call: -
j_call: TRBJ1-2
cdr3_aa: CASTAGRTNYGYTF
cdr3_nt: TGTGCCAGCACTGCAGGGCGGACTAACTATGGCTACACCTTC

v_call: TRBV30
clone_size: many
d_call: TRBD1
j_call: TRBJ1-5
cdr3_aa: CAWSKGANQPQHF
cdr3_nt: TGTGCCTGGAGTAAGGGGGCGAATCAGCCCCAGCATTTT

v_call: TRBV28
clone_size: -
d_call: -
j_call: TRBJ1-3
cdr3_aa: CASGARDIQRSSGNTIYF
cdr3_nt: TGTGCCAGCGGGGCCCGGGACATCCAACGAAGCTCTGGAAACACCATATATTTT

v_call: TRBV12-3/TRBV12-4
clone_size: -
d_call: -
j_call: TRBJ1-2
cdr3_aa: CASSSPDPYGYTF
cdr3_nt: TGTGCCAGCAGTTCCCCTGACCCCTATGGCTACACCTTC

v_call: TRBV19
clone_size: many
d_call: -
j_call: TRBJ1-2
cdr3_aa: CASSMRDTGRHYGYTF
cdr3_nt: TGTGCCAGTAGTATGAGGGACACCGGAAGGCACTATGGCTACACCTTC

v_call: TRBV20-1
clone_size: many
d_call: -
j_call: TRBJ2-7
cdr3_aa: CSARVPPGGGQGGEQYF
cdr3_nt: TGCAGTGCTAGAGTTCCTCCCGGGGGGGGACAGGGAGGGGAGCAGTACTTC

v_call: TRBV12-3/TRBV12-4
clone_size: many
d_call: -
j_call: TRBJ2-5
cdr3_aa: CASSFALRQSDRATQYF
cdr3_nt: TGTGCCAGCAGTTTTGCTCTTCGGCAGAGCGACCGGGCGACCCAGTACTTC

v_call: TRBV6-1
clone_size: -
d_call: -
j_call: TRBJ2-5
cdr3_aa: CASNRQAGPQETQYF
cdr3_nt: TGTGCCAGCAATAGGCAGGCCGGACCACAAGAGACCCAGTACTTC

v_call: TRBV20-1
clone_size: -
d_call: TRBD1
j_call: TRBJ1-5
cdr3_aa: CSAGTGGRTGSQPQHF
cdr3_nt: TGCAGTGCTGGTACAGGGGGCCGCACGGGATCTCAGCCCCAGCATTTT

v_call: TRBV4-1
clone_size: -
d_call: TRBD2
j_call: TRBJ2-5
cdr3_aa: CASSQERTSGGGGYQETQYF
cdr3_nt: TGCGCCAGCAGCCAAGAGAGGACTAGCGGGGGGGGAGGGTACCAAGAGACCCAGTACTTC

v_call: TRBV12-3/TRBV12-4
clone_size: -
d_call: -
j_call: TRBJ1-5
cdr3_aa: CASSFNGGSNQPQHF
cdr3_nt: TGTGCCAGCAGTTTTAACGGGGGTAGCAATCAGCCCCAGCATTTT

v_call: TRBV27
clone_size: many
d_call: -
j_call: TRBJ2-7
cdr3_aa: CASSPYSGQTRLEQYF
cdr3_nt: TGTGCCAGCAGTCCGTACTCGGGACAGACTAGGCTCGAGCAGTACTTC

v_call: TRBV10-3
clone_size: many
d_call: TRBD1
j_call: TRBJ1-1
cdr3_aa: CAIRTYGTGKWRVSDTEAFF
cdr3_nt: TGTGCCATCAGGACCTATGGGACAGGGAAGTGGAGAGTCAGCGACACTGAAGCTTTCTTT

v_call: TRBV6-1
clone_size: -
d_call: TRBD1
j_call: TRBJ1-1
cdr3_aa: CAIRQGVGTEAFF
cdr3_nt: TGTGCCATACGACAGGGAGTCGGCACTGAAGCTTTCTTT

v_call: TRBV28
clone_size: many
d_call: -
j_call: TRBJ2-7
cdr3_aa: CASSSAGTDPTTSSYEQYF
cdr3_nt: TGTGCCAGCAGCTCGGCGGGGACGGACCCCACGACTAGCTCCTACGAGCAGTACTTC

v_call: TRBV6-1
clone_size: -
d_call: -
j_call: TRBJ1-1
cdr3_aa: CASRLGVYTEAFF
cdr3_nt: TGTGCCAGCAGGTTGGGTGTGTACACTGAAGCTTTCTTT

v_call: TRBV19
clone_size: many
d_call: -
j_call: TRBJ1-3
cdr3_aa: CASSRDGSGNTIYF
cdr3_nt: TGTGCCAGTAGTCGAGACGGATCGGGAAACACCATATATTTT

v_call: TRBV6-5
clone_size: many
d_call: -
j_call: TRBJ2-5
cdr3_aa: CASKYRDTDDETQYF
cdr3_nt: TGTGCCAGCAAATACCGGGACACCGACGATGAGACCCAGTACTTC

v_call: TRBV7-8
clone_size: many
d_call: TRBD1
j_call: TRBJ1-2
cdr3_aa: CASSSSRDSFYGYTF
cdr3_nt: TGTGCCAGCAGCTCCAGTAGGGACAGCTTCTATGGCTACACCTTC

v_call: TRBV5-6
clone_size: -
d_call: -
j_call: TRBJ1-3
cdr3_aa: CASSLGGNGNTIYF
cdr3_nt: TGTGCCAGCAGCCTTGGGGGTAATGGAAACACCATATATTTT